Detailed here is one T cell receptor beta chain. Its specificity is unknown. TCRdb re-analysed the 5' RACE reads in MiXCR, keeping a single row per CDR3 protein. The table lists hundreds of thousands of distinct CDR3 sequences, 20% to 25% of them singletons. The sample comes from a study of T-cell memory formation after mild COVID-19. Whole-study results and caveats: Clones that contracted from day 15 to 85 were balanced CD4/CD8, while later expanders leaned CD4+. The main location of contracting CD4+ clones was CM and EM, and that of contracting CD8+ clones was EMRA.

V was cut by 2 bases and J by 10 bases, with 5 bases left in between. CDR1 is LGHDT and CDR2 is YNNKEL in the germline V gene (reference sequence). This CDR3 has 11 amino acids. This chain connects TRBV3-1 to TRBJ1-4; no definite D call. Sample: PBMCs or a T cell subset sorted from them (not recorded which). This TCR came from an adult woman who had mild COVID-19 (a few samples of this study predate the infection). Cell type and time point are not known. In DNA, the CDR3 is TGTGCCAGCAGCCAAATGGGAAAACTGTTTTTT. As protein: CASSQMGKLFF.